This is a list of T cell receptor beta chains from one sample in a study of shared clonotypes between healthy human individuals. Profiled with immunoSEQ multiplex PCR; TCRdb holds only in-frame clones, not every one. The table records about 2.1 million clones, around 95% of them present only once. The source material was naive CD8+ T cells from PBMCs. The receptor set was obtained from a man aged 18 to 29 in good health. Some clones in this sample may be carry-over from other donors' samples. CDR3s include the opening cysteine and the closing phenylalanine or tryptophan. The order of the fields is V gene, J gene, clone size, D gene, CDR3 DNA, CDR3 protein. A D gene is named only where the DNA matches it firmly. Clone size is not always given. Where it is, it says once, few, many or a class for expanded clones.

v_gene: TRBV25-1; j_gene: TRBJ2-1; abundance: -; d_gene: -; CDR3nt: TGTGCCAGCACCGGGATCAGCCATGAGCAGTTCTTC; CDR3aa: CASTGISHEQFF
v_gene: TRBV30; j_gene: TRBJ2-7; abundance: -; d_gene: -; CDR3nt: TGTGCCTGGAGTCCCCAGGGTTACGAGCAGTACTTC; CDR3aa: CAWSPQGYEQYF
v_gene: TRBV5-4; j_gene: TRBJ2-3; abundance: -; d_gene: -; CDR3nt: TGTGCCAGCAGCCCGAGGGGCCCCGATACGCAGTATTTT; CDR3aa: CASSPRGPDTQYF
v_gene: TRBV6-5; j_gene: TRBJ1-2; abundance: once; d_gene: -; CDR3nt: TGTGCCAGCAGTTATCAGGGGAACTATGGCTACACCTTC; CDR3aa: CASSYQGNYGYTF
v_gene: TRBV11-2; j_gene: TRBJ2-7; abundance: -; d_gene: TRBD1; CDR3nt: TGTGCCAGCAGCACGGGGACAGGGCAATTTTACGAGCAGTACTTC; CDR3aa: CASSTGTGQFYEQYF
v_gene: TRBV4-1; j_gene: TRBJ2-3; abundance: -; d_gene: TRBD1; CDR3nt: TGCGCCAGCAGCCAAGGACAGGGCGGCGATACGCAGTATTTT; CDR3aa: CASSQGQGGDTQYF
v_gene: TRBV7-9; j_gene: TRBJ1-1; abundance: -; d_gene: -; CDR3nt: TGTGCCAGCAGCTTGGGGGATCCGACTGAAGCTTTCTTT; CDR3aa: CASSLGDPTEAFF
v_gene: TRBV27; j_gene: TRBJ2-7; abundance: -; d_gene: TRBD1; CDR3nt: TGTGCCAGCAGCTCCCCCCCGGGACAGGGGGATGACGAGCAGTACTTC; CDR3aa: CASSSPPGQGDDEQYF
v_gene: TRBV29-1; j_gene: TRBJ1-1; abundance: -; d_gene: -; CDR3nt: TGCAGCGTTGAAGTTGGAAAAGCTTTCTTT; CDR3aa: CSVEVGKAFF
v_gene: TRBV5-4; j_gene: TRBJ2-5; abundance: -; d_gene: TRBD1; CDR3nt: TGTGCCAGCAGCCCAGGGACAGCACAAGAGACCCAGTACTTC; CDR3aa: CASSPGTAQETQYF
v_gene: TRBV4-1; j_gene: TRBJ2-5; abundance: -; d_gene: -; CDR3nt: TGCGCCAGCAGCCAAGTAACTGTCCAAGAGACCCAGTACTTC; CDR3aa: CASSQVTVQETQYF
v_gene: TRBV11-2; j_gene: TRBJ2-7; abundance: -; d_gene: TRBD2; CDR3nt: TGTGCCAGCAGCTTAGCGGGAGGCGGTTACGAGCAGTACTTC; CDR3aa: CASSLAGGGYEQYF
v_gene: TRBV7-3; j_gene: TRBJ2-1; abundance: -; d_gene: -; CDR3nt: TGTGCCAGCAGCTTCCGCCCCCGGGACTTCTTCAGCCCTAACAATGAGCAGTTCTTC; CDR3aa: CASSFRPRDFFSPNNEQFF
v_gene: TRBV7-9; j_gene: TRBJ1-2; abundance: -; d_gene: -; CDR3nt: TGTGCCAGCAGCTTAGCCAGGGAGAACTATGGCTACACCTTC; CDR3aa: CASSLARENYGYTF
v_gene: TRBV7-8; j_gene: TRBJ2-1; abundance: -; d_gene: TRBD2; CDR3nt: TGTGCCAGCACCCTTTGGGTTAGCGGGAGTAATGAGCAGTTCTTC; CDR3aa: CASTLWVSGSNEQFF